Sequencing of this TCR beta chain was carried out in a study of T cells in localized non-small cell lung cancer. Germline assignment: CDR1 SGHRS and CDR2 YFSETQ. This CDR3 is built from 14 residues. V lost 3 bases, J lost 12 bases, and 21 bases lay in between. Regarding the study as a whole: Sequencing, confined to only one tumor region, leaves heterogeneity possible. Higher blood T cell density tracked longer overall survival. Appearing in adjacent lung were a median about 57 of the top 100 tumor clones.

Of note for this clone: Its antigen remains unidentified.

The data were produced by immunoSEQ multiplex PCR, yet TCRdb's version contains in-frame clones alone and is incomplete. Of 90,000 to 100,000 clones listed, approximately 90% are singletons. This sequence originates from a woman aged 35-70 years with stage II squamous cell lung carcinoma. The chain combines TRBV5-1 with TRBJ1-1; tentative D call: TRBD1 (6 bases). The sequencing used PBMCs, collected before any cancer treatment. This CDR3 reads CASSSEGGSGMTFF. CDR3 DNA sequence: TGCGCCAGCAGCTCCGAGGGGGGTTCGGGAATGACTTTCTTT. Combining the CDR3 with reference TRBV5-1 and TRBJ1-1 gives the whole variable domain KAGVTQTPRYLIKTRGQQVTLSCSPISGHRSVSWYQQTPGQGLQFLFEYFSETQRNKGNFPGRFSGRQFSNSRSEMNVSTLELGDSALYLCASSSEGGSGMTFFGQGTRLTVV.